The 21 T cell receptor beta chains given below trace back to one sample, sequenced in a study of metastatic and nonmetastatic thyroid tumors. Patients underwent thyroid surgery, and none had received any treatment before it. TCRdb used MiXCR to call clones anew from the PCR reads. Among fewer than 100,000 clones listed, about 15% were seen once. What was sequenced was blood. Every receptor here comes from a female donor with papillary thyroid cancer or a benign thyroid nodule (not recorded which). Some clones in this sample may be carry-over from other donors' samples.

This clone was observed at least ten times. The CDR3 DNA reads TGTGCCTGGAGGGGGTTAGGGGGATCGAATGAGCAGTTCTTC. Translating gives CAWRGLGGSNEQFF. The rearrangement links TRBV30 to TRBJ2-1, with D tentatively TRBD1 (6 bases). Trimming took off 3 bases at V and 7 bases at J, with 16 bases between the two ends. This CDR3 spans 14 amino acids. Germline V gene sequence: CDR1 GTSNPN, CDR2 SVGIG (reference sequence).

Regarding this clone: This may be a read error, as it is one base from a much larger clone. The gene calls are TRBV20-1 and TRBJ2-7; perhaps TRBD1 as D (6 bases). The CDR3 totals 14 residues. Trimming left V 3 bases short and J 3 bases short, with 15 bases between. From germline, CDR1 is DFQATT and CDR2 SNEGSKA (reference sequence). The DNA for the CDR3 is TGCAGTGCTAGGGGGGCTAGAGGGCACTACGAGCAGTACTTC. Its translation is CSARGARGHYEQYF.

This clone was observed a few times. A read error is possible here, since a much larger clone lies one base away. V gene TRBV18 combines with J gene TRBJ1-2; D is possibly TRBD1 (6 bases). V gave up 4 bases and J gave up 0 bases, with 12 bases separating them. Germline-derived CDR1 and CDR2 are KGHSH and LQKENI. This CDR3 region has 15 residues. CDR3 coding DNA: TGTGCCAGCTCACGTGGGGCAGGGGCTAACTATGGCTACACCTTC. Protein: CASSRGAGANYGYTF.

A few counts support this clone. A much larger clone differs by one base, so this may be a read error. This sequence joins TRBV20-1 and TRBJ1-2; D gene ambiguous. Germline-derived CDR1 and CDR2 are DFQATT and SNEGSKA (reference sequence). The length of the CDR3 is 11 residues. Trimming took off 8 bases at V and 2 bases at J, with 9 bases between the two ends. CDR3 region: CSIRVNYGYTF. Written as DNA, the CDR3 is TGCAGTATTCGGGTGAACTATGGCTACACCTTC.

About this clone: An end of the junction differs from the germline gene, which may be a read error. The chain links TRBV19 to TRBJ1-5; possibly TRBD1 for D (6 bases). In germline, CDR1 is LNHDA, CDR2 SQIVND (reference sequence). The CDR3 has 15 amino acids. CDR3 DNA sequence: TGTGGCAGTAGTATCCTGGCAGGGGAGGATCAGCCCCAGCATTTT. Translation: CGSSILAGEDQPQHF.

This sequence joins TRBV7-8 and TRBJ2-3; D remains ambiguous. The germline V gene encodes CDR1 SGHVS and CDR2 FQNEAQ. Trimming cost V 0 bases and J 4 bases, with 11 bases left between them. The CDR3 is made up of 15 amino acids. CDR3 region: CASSLAPIQADTQYF. In DNA, the CDR3 is TGTGCCAGCAGCTTAGCGCCGATCCAGGCAGATACGCAGTATTTT.

On this clone: At one boundary the junction diverges from the germline segment, which might be a read error. The chain couples TRBV6-1 to TRBJ2-7; TRBD2 matches at 7 bases. Per germline, CDR1 MNHNS and CDR2 SASEGT. The CDR3 covers 14 residues. The CDR3 region has the DNA TGTGTCAGCAGTGAATGGGAGGGGCAGCAGGATCAGTACTTC. As protein: CVSSEWEGQQDQYF.

This clone was recorded many times. This chain uses TRBV20-1 with TRBJ2-7; 9 nucleotides line up with TRBD1. The CDR3 has 13 amino acids. J was trimmed by 4 bases and V by 2 bases; bases with no gene match: 3. From germline, CDR1 is DFQATT and CDR2 SNEGSKA (reference sequence). The CDR3 sequence: CSARPGQGYEQYF. The DNA for the CDR3 is TGCAGTGCTAGACCGGGACAGGGTTACGAGCAGTACTTC.

This clone was seen ten or more times. The chain couples TRBV11-2 to TRBJ2-6; possible D gene TRBD1, 6 bases. The germline V and J ends were trimmed by 5 bases and 0 bases, with 14 bases remaining between them. CDR3 length equals 17 residues. The V gene's germline CDR1 is SGHAT and CDR2 FQNNGV. CDR3 coding DNA: TGTGCCAGCAGCCCCCGGGACACTCACTCTGGGGCCAACGTCCTGACTTTC. It codes for CASSPRDTHSGANVLTF.

This clone was detected ten times or more. V gene TRBV4-2 combines with J gene TRBJ2-1; TRBD2 is a possible D gene (6 bases). Per germline, CDR1 LGHNA and CDR2 YNFKEQ. The CDR3 is made up of 16 amino acids. The V and J ends lost 0 bases and 0 bases respectively, with 9 bases between them. CDR3 bases: TGTGCCAGCAGCCAAGAAGTGGGAGGCTCCTACAATGAGCAGTTCTTC. Protein product: CASSQEVGGSYNEQFF.

This clone was seen a handful of times. This could be a read error, since a much larger clone is one nucleotide away. The chain links TRBV9 to TRBJ2-1; D gene uncertain. CDR1 is SGDLS and CDR2 is YYNGEE in the germline V gene. V lost 0 bases and J 8 bases, leaving 12 bases between the germline ends. The CDR3 spans 14 residues. The CDR3 loop is CASSVVGRTDEQFF. In DNA form, the CDR3 reads TGTGCCAGCAGCGTAGTTGGGCGTACGGATGAGCAGTTCTTC.

This clone was counted at least ten times. The chain has TRBV12-5 and TRBJ2-3; D is unresolved. The CDR3 contains 12 residues. Trimming shortened V by 1 base and J by 5 bases, and 4 bases separated the two germline ends. Looked up from germline, CDR1 is LGHNT and CDR2 is FRNRAP. The CDR3 sequence is CASGLGRDTQYF. The CDR3 nucleotides read TGTGCTAGTGGTTTGGGTCGAGATACGCAGTATTTT.

Of note for this clone: A much more abundant neighbour one base away suggests this may be a read error. The rearrangement links TRBV18 to TRBJ2-1; the D gene is possibly TRBD2 (6 bases). The V end lost 2 bases, the J end lost 6 bases, and 17 bases lay between the germline ends. The CDR3 loop spans 16 amino acids. The germline CDR1 and CDR2 sequences are KGHSH and LQKENI. CDR3 sequence: CASSPMPPGTSNEQFF. The CDR3 DNA reads TGTGCCAGCTCACCAATGCCCCCCGGGACTTCCAATGAGCAGTTCTTC.

This clone was recorded only once. This may stem from a read error, because a much larger clone lies one nucleotide away. The rearrangement links TRBV24-1 to TRBJ2-2; 9 nucleotides match TRBD1. This CDR3 comprises 17 residues. CDR1 is KGHDR, CDR2 SFDVKD, per germline. This chain's CDR3 is CATSEPNGQGLAGEPFF. The CDR3 nucleotides are TGTGCCACCAGTGAGCCTAATGGACAGGGGCTTGCCGGGGAGCCGTTTTTT.

The table lists this clone with many counts. The chain combines TRBV7-6 with TRBJ1-1; D gene ambiguous. The CDR3 has 13 amino acids. V shed 3 bases and J shed 1 base, with 6 bases lying between them. The germline V gene encodes CDR1 SGHVS and CDR2 FNYEAQ. CDR3 coding DNA: TGTGCCAGCAGCTTTGCAGGGAACACTGAAGCTTTCTTT. It encodes CASSFAGNTEAFF.

This clone has at least ten counts. The chain uses TRBV9 and TRBJ1-5; maybe TRBD1 (5 bases). The germline V and J ends were trimmed by 0 bases and 7 bases, with 14 bases remaining between them. Germline loops: CDR1 SGDLS, CDR2 YYNGEE. The CDR3 sequence is 15 residues long. CDR3 amino acids: CASSVDSRVSQPQHF. The CDR3 coding sequence is TGTGCCAGCAGCGTAGATTCCAGGGTATCCCAGCCCCAGCATTTT.

This clone was recorded at least ten times. The same CDR3 arises from other DNA sequences in this sample as well. This chain links TRBV20-1 with TRBJ2-3; D unresolved. Trimming cost V 5 bases and J 6 bases, with 9 bases left between them. CDR1 and CDR2 (germline): DFQATT, SNEGSKA (reference sequence). CDR3 length: 11 amino acids. CDR3 amino acids: CSAGSLDTQYF. For the CDR3, the DNA is TGCAGTGCTGGGTCCCTCGATACGCAGTATTTT.

As regards this clone: The same CDR3 also results from other DNA sequences found in this sample. This rearrangement joins TRBV5-1 to TRBJ2-5; 12 bases map to TRBD2. With 4 bases clipped from V and 5 bases from J, the junction kept 12 bases outside the gene matches. CDR1 and CDR2 from the germline V gene are SGHRS and YFSETQ. CDR3 length equals 17 residues. CDR3 sequence: CASSTASGGASGETQYF. The CDR3 DNA reads TGCGCCAGCAGCACCGCTAGCGGGGGGGCCTCTGGGGAGACCCAGTACTTC.

This clone was seen repeatedly, ten times or more. Distinct nucleotide sequences in the sample also encode this CDR3. V and J are TRBV11-1 and TRBJ2-1, with 8 positions matching TRBD1. The trim removed 5 bases at V and 4 bases at J, leaving 13 bases unmatched. Germline CDR1 is SGHAT and CDR2 is FQDESV (reference sequence). This CDR3 spans 17 amino acids. The CDR3 coding sequence is TGTGCCAGCAGCCCCGGGTTCCGGGACAGGCCGTACAATGAGCAGTTCTTC. It translates to CASSPGFRDRPYNEQFF.

In this sample, this clone turned up many times. V usage is TRBV7-3 and J usage is TRBJ2-1; 7 bases match TRBD2. Germline loops: CDR1 SGHTA, CDR2 FQGTGA. The J segment lost 8 bases and the V segment lost 2 bases, leaving 12 bases of the junction unmatched. This CDR3 comprises 16 residues. The chain's CDR3 is CASSLGLGLGGDEQFF. As DNA, the CDR3 is TGTGCCAGCAGCTTAGGCTTAGGACTAGGTGGGGATGAGCAGTTCTTC.

This clone was observed a few times. This may come from a read error, since a much larger clone is one base off. At the DNA level, this CDR3 is encoded by other sequences in the same sample as well. This chain links TRBV19 with TRBJ1-4; D gene ambiguous. The CDR3 has 14 amino acids. Germline values: CDR1 LNHDA, CDR2 SQIVND (reference sequence). This CDR3 is CATPRWGGNEKLFF. In DNA, the CDR3 is TGTGCCACCCCCAGATGGGGAGGTAATGAAAAACTGTTCTTT.